The clone carrying this TCR beta chain showed up just once. This entry comes from a study of blood T cell repertoires in COVID-19. Trimming removed 3 bases from V and 2 bases from J; junction bases left unmatched: 4. CDR3 length: 15 amino acids. Germline V gives CDR1 LGHDT, CDR2 YNNKEL (reference sequence). Profiling relied on immunoSEQ multiplex PCR, and the TCRdb table lists in-frame clones only, not all of them. The sample has roughly 150,000 clones; approximately 85% are singletons. The chain combines TRBV3-1 (or the pseudogene TRBV3-2) with TRBJ1-5, with TRBD1 matching 7 bases. The sequenced sample was peripheral blood. The sequence was collected from a man aged 50 to 59 with acute or convalescent COVID-19. The CDR3 region has the DNA TGTGCCAGCAGCCAGAGTACAGGGGGCAATCAGCCCCAGCATTTT. This codes for CASSQSTGGNQPQHF.